This TCR beta chain was obtained from a study of regulatory T cells in long-lasting Graves disease. This clonotype was found many times. For TCR beta, libraries came from iRepertoire HTBI primers and Arm-PCR of CDR3 regions. From the multiplex PCR reads, TCRdb called clonotypes with MiXCR, one entry per CDR3 protein. The sample includes 540,000 or so distinct CDR3 sequences, around an eighth seen only once; the top ten take under 10%. As to time point: newly diagnosed GD, antithyroid drugs for less than 3 months. PBMC-derived RNA was used for the TCR library. Xi'an, China, was home to the endocrinology department that provided patients. Trimming shortened V by 2 bases and J by 4 bases, and 13 bases separated the two germline ends. The length of the CDR3 is 15 residues. The same specimen was also included in a second study, on T cells in Graves' hyperthyroidism and ophthalmopathy. That work contributes: Ophthalmopathy could be told apart from stable hyperthyroidism with a 13 V-J model. The model identified upcoming ophthalmopathy a median approximately 6.5 months ahead of onset.

The gene calls are TRBV12-3 or TRBV12-4 and TRBJ2-3; D is ambiguous. This TCR was recovered from a man between 25 and 39 years old with Graves disease. Here the sequenced sample was peripheral blood mononuclear cells (PBMCs), taken at new diagnosis, from a patient treated with antithyroid drugs. The chain's CDR3 is CASSLTLTRADTQYF. The CDR3 DNA sequence: TGTGCCAGCAGTTTAACCTTGACACGTGCAGATACGCAGTATTTT.